The source of this T cell receptor (beta chain) is a study of T cells after yellow fever vaccination. TCRdb redid the calling of the 5' RACE reads with MiXCR, one entry per CDR3 protein. The top ten hold roughly 13% of the sample, which has approximately 550,000 distinct CDR3 sequences, over 15% seen once. The sample holds a few counts of this clonotype. The TCR comes from a man in his thirties or forties who received the YFV17D yellow fever vaccine. The material was PBMCs, obtained 15 days after the yellow fever booster vaccination.

The DNA for the CDR3 is TGTGCCAGCAGTCCCGGGACTAGCGGGAGGGGGAGTGAGCAGTTCTTC. This gives the protein CASSPGTSGRGSEQFF. The chain links TRBV14 to TRBJ2-1, with 16 nucleotides matching TRBD2. The CDR3 is 16 residues long. Trimming removed 6 bases from V and 9 bases from J; junction bases left unmatched: 8. Germline V gene data show CDR1 as SGHDN and CDR2 as FVKESK.